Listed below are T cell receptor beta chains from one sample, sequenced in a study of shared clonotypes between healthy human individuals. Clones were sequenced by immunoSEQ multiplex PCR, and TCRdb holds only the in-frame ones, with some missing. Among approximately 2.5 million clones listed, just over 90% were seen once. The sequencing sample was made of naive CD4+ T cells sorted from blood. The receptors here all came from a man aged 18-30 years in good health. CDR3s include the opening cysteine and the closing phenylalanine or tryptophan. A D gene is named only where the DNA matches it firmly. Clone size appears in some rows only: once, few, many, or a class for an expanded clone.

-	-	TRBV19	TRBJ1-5	TGTGCCAGTAGCGGTAACAGGGCGGGCAATCAGCCCCAGCATTTT	CASSGNRAGNQPQHF
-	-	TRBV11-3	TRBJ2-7	TGTGCCAGCAGCTTACTGCTCCCTCCACGCCCTGACTATAAAACCTACGAGCAGTACTTC	CASSLLLPPRPDYKTYEQYF
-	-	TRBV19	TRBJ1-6	TGTGCCAGTAGTATAGATTCGACCTCACCCCTCCACTTT	CASSIDSTSPLHF
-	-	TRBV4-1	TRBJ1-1	TGCGCCAGCAGCCCCTCATCAGGACCTTCGGGCACTGAAGCTTTCTTT	CASSPSSGPSGTEAFF
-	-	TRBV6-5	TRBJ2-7	TGTGCCAGCAGTTACTCGGGCAGGATTACCTACGAGCAGTACTTC	CASSYSGRITYEQYF
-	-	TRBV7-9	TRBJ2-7	TGTGCCAGCAGCTTCTCCTCCTACGAGCAGTACTTC	CASSFSSYEQYF
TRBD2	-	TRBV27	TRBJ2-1	TGTGCCAGCAGTTATAGCGGGAGGGAGCAGTTCTTC	CASSYSGREQFF
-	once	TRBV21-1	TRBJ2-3	TGTGCCAGCAGCAATAAGAGGTACAGGGGGCCCCCCACAGATACGCAGTATTTT	CASSNKRYRGPPTDTQYF
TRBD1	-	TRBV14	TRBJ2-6	TGTGCCAGCAGCCCGGACCGGGACAGGGGATCTGGGGCCAACGTCCTGACTTTC	CASSPDRDRGSGANVLTF
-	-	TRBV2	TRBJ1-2	TGTGCCAGCAGTGGGAGTCAGGGAACTAACTATGGCTACACCTTC	CASSGSQGTNYGYTF
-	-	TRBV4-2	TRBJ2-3	TGTGCCAGCAGCCAGGGGACCCCCATCGTCGATACGCAGTATTTT	CASSQGTPIVDTQYF
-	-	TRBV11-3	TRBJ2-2	TGTGCCAGCAGCCCCCGACTCGGTCCCGGGGAGCTGTTTTTT	CASSPRLGPGELFF
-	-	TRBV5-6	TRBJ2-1	TGTGCCAGCAGCGAGTTGGGCGGGGTGAACAATGAGCAGTTCTTC	CASSELGGVNNEQFF
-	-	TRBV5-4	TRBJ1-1	TGTGCCAGCAGCTTTGACCCTACTAGGCGGGAAGCTTTCTTT	CASSFDPTRREAFF
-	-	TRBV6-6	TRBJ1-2	TGTGCCAGCAGACCAAATCGGGACTGGGCTAACTATGGCTACACCTTC	CASRPNRDWANYGYTF
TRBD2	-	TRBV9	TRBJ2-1	TGTGCCAGCAGCGCCGTACTAGCGGGGGTCGGTGAGCAGTTCTTC	CASSAVLAGVGEQFF
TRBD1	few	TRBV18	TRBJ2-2	TGTGCCAGCTCACTGGACAGGGCGAGAATAGGCGGGGAGCTGTTTTTT	CASSLDRARIGGELFF
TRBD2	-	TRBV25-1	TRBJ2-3	TGTGCCAGCAGTGAGAACGGACTAGCGGGAGTCACAGATACGCAGTATTTT	CASSENGLAGVTDTQYF
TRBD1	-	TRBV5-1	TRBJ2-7	TGCGCCAGCAGATCCGGACAGGACTCCTACGAGCAGTACTTC	CASRSGQDSYEQYF
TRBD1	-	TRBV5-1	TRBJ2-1	TGCGCCAGCAGCTTGGAATCGGGGACAGTAGTATACAATGAGCAGTTCTTC	CASSLESGTVVYNEQFF
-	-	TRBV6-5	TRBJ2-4	TGTGCCAGCAGTTCTGGACAAATAGCCAAAAACATTCAGTACTTC	CASSSGQIAKNIQYF
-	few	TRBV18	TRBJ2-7	TGTGCCAGCTCACCCGCAGGGTCCAACGAGCAGTACTTC	CASSPAGSNEQYF
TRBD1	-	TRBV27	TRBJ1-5	TGTGCCAGCAGTTTCTCCGGGACAGGGAACAATCAGCCCCAGCATTTT	CASSFSGTGNNQPQHF
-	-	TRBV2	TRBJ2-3	TGTGCCAGCAGTACGGGGGCCACAGATACGCAGTATTTT	CASSTGATDTQYF